The 5 T cell receptor beta chains below were found in one sample sequenced in a study of type 1 regulatory T cells (dated by TCRdb to about 2021). For these TCRs, the target antigens are not known. Data came from an Illumina MiSeq. The raw public data were reprocessed by TCRdb itself: fastp quality trimming at Q25, MiXCR clonotype calling, in-frame beta chains only. One record per CDR3 amino acid sequence lists the most common genes and DNA. This sample has tens of thousands of distinct CDR3 sequences in its table, and approximately 60% of those were observed once. The ten largest clones represent approximately 2% of the sample. Sequencing was carried out using cultured non-Tr1 T cells, either the whole culture or a sorted T cell fraction (not recorded which). The cell subset or site label, read with the paper, signifies: non-Tr1 population from the T-allo10 product. The source is a human donor in good health.

This clonotype was recorded a few times. The V call is TRBV10-2, the J call TRBJ2-6; D unclear. Germline-derived CDR1 and CDR2 are WSHSY and SAAADI. CDR3 size: 13 residues. The V gene lost 6 bases and the J gene lost 0 bases, with 3 bases spanning the gap. The CDR3, as DNA: TGCGCCAGCAGAGTCTCTGGGGCCAACGTCCTGACTTTC. Encoded protein: CASRVSGANVLTF.

The chain uses TRBV28 and TRBJ2-5; TRBD1 might be the D (6 bases). Germline CDR1 is MDHEN and CDR2 is SYDVKM. Trimming stripped 6 bases from V and 4 bases from J, with 18 bases between. The length of the CDR3 is 15 residues. In DNA form, the CDR3 reads TGTGCCAGCAGATCCCCCCGTAAAGGGGGAGAGACCCAGTACTTC. Protein product: CASRSPRKGGETQYF.

A single count supports this clonotype. The chain has TRBV18 and TRBJ1-4; no clear D. Germline V gene lookup returns CDR1 KGHSH and CDR2 LQKENI. The CDR3 runs to 15 residues. Trimming took off 1 base at V and 2 bases at J, with 8 bases between the two ends. The CDR3 loop is CASSPRSGTNEKLFF. CDR3 bases: TGTGCCAGCTCACCACGCTCGGGGACTAATGAAAAACTGTTTTTT.

This clonotype was counted a few times. This chain uses TRBV5-1 with TRBJ2-1; 8 bases fit TRBD2. With 1 base clipped from V and 2 bases from J, the junction kept 2 bases outside the gene matches. The germline V gene has CDR1 SGHRS and CDR2 YFSETQ. This CDR3 comprises 15 residues. The CDR3 reads CASSLNSGTYNEQFF. CDR3 sequence (DNA): TGCGCCAGCAGCTTGAATAGCGGGACCTACAATGAGCAGTTCTTC.

This clonotype was seen a handful of times. The chain links TRBV6-2 or TRBV6-3 to TRBJ2-7; perhaps TRBD1 as D (6 bases). The V gene's germline CDR1 is MNHEY and CDR2 SVGEGT. V lost 6 bases to trimming and J lost 3 bases, with 9 bases between them. The length of the CDR3 is 12 residues. The CDR3 DNA is TGTGCCAGCAGAACGGACAGCTACGAGCAGTACTTC. It specifies CASRTDSYEQYF.